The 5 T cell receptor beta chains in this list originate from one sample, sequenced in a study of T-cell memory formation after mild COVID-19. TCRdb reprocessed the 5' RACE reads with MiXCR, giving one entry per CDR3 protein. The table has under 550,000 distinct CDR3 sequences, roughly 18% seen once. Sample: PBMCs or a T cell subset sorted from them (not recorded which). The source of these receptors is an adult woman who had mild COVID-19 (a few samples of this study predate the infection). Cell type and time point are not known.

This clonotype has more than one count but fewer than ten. The CDR3: CASRRQETTGELFF. The CDR3 DNA is TGTGCCAGCAGACGCCAGGAAACCACCGGGGAGCTGTTTTTT. The V call is TRBV12-3 or TRBV12-4, the J call TRBJ2-2; the D is unclear. This CDR3 comprises 14 residues. V gave up 6 bases and J gave up 4 bases, with 12 bases separating them.

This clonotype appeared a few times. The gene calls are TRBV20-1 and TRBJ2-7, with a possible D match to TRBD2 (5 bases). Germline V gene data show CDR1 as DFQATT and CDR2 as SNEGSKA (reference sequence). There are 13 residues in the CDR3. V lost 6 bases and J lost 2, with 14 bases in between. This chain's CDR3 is CSATPGKTYEQYF. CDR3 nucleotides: TGCAGTGCCACACCCGGGAAGACCTACGAGCAGTACTTC.

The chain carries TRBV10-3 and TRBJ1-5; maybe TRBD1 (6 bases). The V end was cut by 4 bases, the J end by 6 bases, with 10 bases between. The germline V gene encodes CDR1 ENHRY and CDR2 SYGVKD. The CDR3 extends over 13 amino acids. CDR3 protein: CAISAGTSQPQHF. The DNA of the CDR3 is TGTGCCATCAGTGCCGGGACAAGTCAGCCCCAGCATTTT.

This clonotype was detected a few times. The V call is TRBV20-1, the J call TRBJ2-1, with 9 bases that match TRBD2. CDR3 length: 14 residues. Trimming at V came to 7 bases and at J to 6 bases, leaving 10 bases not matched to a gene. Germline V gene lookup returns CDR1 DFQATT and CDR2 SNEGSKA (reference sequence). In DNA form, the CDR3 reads TGCAGTGTTGCGAGCGGGAGGTCTAGCAATGAGCAGTTCTTC. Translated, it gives CSVASGRSSNEQFF.

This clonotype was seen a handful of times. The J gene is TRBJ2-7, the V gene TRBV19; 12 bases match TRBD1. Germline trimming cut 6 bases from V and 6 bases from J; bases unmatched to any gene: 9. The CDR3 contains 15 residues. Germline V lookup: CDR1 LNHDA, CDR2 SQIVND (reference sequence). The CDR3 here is CASSGTGGAGSEQYF. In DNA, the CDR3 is TGTGCCAGTAGCGGGACAGGGGGCGCGGGATCCGAGCAGTACTTC.